The 17 T cell receptor beta chains in this list originate from one sample, sequenced in a study of synovial regulatory T cells in juvenile arthritis (dated by TCRdb to the mid-2010s). Overall results and qualifications from the work: TCR diversity was lower in blood iaTreg cells than in other blood Treg cells, which is consistent with antigen-driven expansion.

No antigens are known for them. The library was prepared using the immunoSEQ multiplex PCR assay. This is the immuneACCESS table as TCRdb keeps it, with only in-frame sequences that have V and J called. A part of the clones is gone; compared with another copy, unresolved V genes explain less than half, and the rest is unexplained. The table for this sample lists fewer than 950 clones. Clones ranked in the top ten supply over 4% of the sample. Input material: Treg cells from blood. This specimen's cell subset or site label, interpreted: HLA-DR+ inflammation-associated blood Treg cells. The receptors were sampled from a donor younger than 30 with juvenile idiopathic arthritis.

By frequency, this clone registers medium-sized (0.01 to 0.1%). This chain connects TRBV10-3 to TRBJ2-1; TCRdb's D call of TRBD2 is untestable without DNA. This CDR3 region has 14 residues. No DNA is given. Germline-derived CDR1 and CDR2 are ENHRY and SYGVKD. The chain's CDR3 is CAIAKSSESNEQFF.

The chain links TRBV27 to TRBJ1-4. The CDR3 spans 17 residues. No nucleotide data were recorded. Germline V lookup: CDR1 MNHEY, CDR2 SMNVEV (reference sequence). The CDR3 spells CASSPIGLGKFDEKLFF.

This clone shows up as large by frequency. The rearrangement links TRBV10-3 to TRBJ1-2. Germline V gene data show CDR1 as ENHRY and CDR2 as SYGVKD. The CDR3 is 13 amino acids. No DNA is recorded. The CDR3 here is CAISEGVNYGYTF.

The gene calls are TRBV5-1 and TRBJ2-7; the D call from TCRdb, TRBD1, cannot be confirmed without DNA. Germline-derived CDR1 and CDR2 are SGHRS and YFSETQ. This CDR3 region has 14 residues. No DNA accompanies this entry. The CDR3 protein is CASSLETGEGEQYF.

This clone is deemed large (0.1 to 1%) by its frequency. V is TRBV4-2 and J is TRBJ1-1. This CDR3 has 15 residues. The nucleotide record is missing. Germline V gene data show CDR1 as LGHNA and CDR2 as YNFKEQ. CDR3 protein: CASSQDEGGNTEAFF.

This clone is large by frequency. This chain joins TRBV6-5 and TRBJ2-1; TCRdb picks TRBD1, but there is no DNA to check that call. The CDR3 contains 12 residues. DNA is not recorded here. Germline CDR1 is MNHEY and CDR2 is SVGAGI. The CDR3 region is CASTGFYNEQFF.

This clone is medium-sized by frequency. This sequence joins TRBV5-1 and TRBJ2-7; TCRdb designates TRBD1, a call that cannot be tested without DNA. The CDR3 extends over 14 amino acids. No nucleotide data were recorded. Germline lookup yields CDR1 SGHRS and CDR2 YFSETQ. The CDR3 sequence is CASSKGQGAYEQYF.

The chain links TRBV12-5 to TRBJ2-7; without DNA, the TCRdb call of TRBD1 cannot be checked. Germline CDR1 and CDR2: LGHNT and FRNRAP. The CDR3 length is 14 residues. No nucleotide data were recorded. CDR3 protein: CASARDTTFYEQYF. Filled out from reference TRBV12-5 and TRBJ2-7, the complete variable domain reads DARVTQTPRHKVTEMGQEVTMRCQPILGHNTVFWYRQTMMQGLELLAYFRNRAPLDDSGMPKDRFSAEMPDATLATLKIQPSEPRDSAVYFCASARDTTFYEQYFGPGTRLTVT.

The J gene is TRBJ2-3, the V gene TRBV7-8; absent DNA, TCRdb's TRBD2 call cannot be checked. The germline V gene has CDR1 SGHVS and CDR2 FQNEAQ. The CDR3 sequence is 17 residues long. Nucleotide data are not available. The CDR3 sequence is CASSLAGGDSSTDTQYF. The complete variable domain, with remaining parts taken from reference TRBV7-8 and TRBJ2-3, reads GAGVSQSPRYKVAKRGQDVALRCDPISGHVSLFWYQQALGQGPEFLTYFQNEAQLDKSGLPSDRFFAERPEGSVSTLKIQRTQQEDSAVYLCASSLAGGDSSTDTQYFGPGTRLTVL.

The chain couples TRBV20-1 to TRBJ1-1. The germline V gene has CDR1 DFQATT and CDR2 SNEGSKA (reference sequence). The CDR3 is 11 residues long. No DNA is recorded. The CDR3 sequence is CSVVSKWGAFF.

This clone shows up as medium-sized by frequency. The chain is built from TRBV29-1 and TRBJ2-3. Germline V gene lookup returns CDR1 SQVTM and CDR2 ANQGSEA. The CDR3 covers 16 residues. No nucleotide data were recorded. CDR3 amino acids: CSVEDGARETTDTQYF.

By frequency, this clone registers medium-sized. V and J are TRBV19 and TRBJ1-2. This CDR3 contains 15 residues. No coding sequence is recorded. CDR1 LNHDA and CDR2 SQIVND come from the germline V gene (reference sequence). CDR3 protein: CASSVGGRTYYGYTF.

By frequency, this clone is medium-sized. The rearrangement joins TRBV18 to TRBJ2-3. CDR1 and CDR2 from the germline V gene are KGHSH and LQKENI. The CDR3 loop spans 13 amino acids. A DNA sequence was not provided. The CDR3 spells CASSRDEADTQYF.

This clone shows up as medium-sized by frequency. The chain uses TRBV18 and TRBJ2-1; TCRdb's assignment of TRBD2 cannot be checked, as there is no DNA. The CDR3 is 15 residues long. DNA is not recorded here. Germline V gives CDR1 KGHSH, CDR2 LQKENI. The CDR3 is CASSPVGGDVNEQFF.

This clone is medium-sized (0.01 to 0.1%) by frequency. The rearrangement links TRBV7-9 to TRBJ2-3; lacking DNA, the TRBD2 call made by TCRdb goes unchecked. The CDR3 loop spans 15 amino acids. A DNA sequence was not provided. Per the germline V gene, CDR1 is SEHNR and CDR2 is FQNEAQ (reference sequence). The CDR3 reads CASSSRGGDTDTQYF.

In terms of frequency, this clone is large. The V call is TRBV6-6, the J call TRBJ1-6; TCRdb names TRBD1, which stays unverified in the absence of DNA. Germline CDR1 and CDR2: MNHNY and SVGAGI (reference sequence). This CDR3 comprises 14 residues. DNA for this receptor is not on file. The CDR3 sequence is CASSFDRANSPLHF.

The chain combines TRBV6-7 with TRBJ1-2. TRBV6-7 is classed as an ORF, of uncertain function. The CDR3 runs to 15 residues. The coding DNA is unavailable. The CDR3 is CTTIQSPGSSYGHTF.